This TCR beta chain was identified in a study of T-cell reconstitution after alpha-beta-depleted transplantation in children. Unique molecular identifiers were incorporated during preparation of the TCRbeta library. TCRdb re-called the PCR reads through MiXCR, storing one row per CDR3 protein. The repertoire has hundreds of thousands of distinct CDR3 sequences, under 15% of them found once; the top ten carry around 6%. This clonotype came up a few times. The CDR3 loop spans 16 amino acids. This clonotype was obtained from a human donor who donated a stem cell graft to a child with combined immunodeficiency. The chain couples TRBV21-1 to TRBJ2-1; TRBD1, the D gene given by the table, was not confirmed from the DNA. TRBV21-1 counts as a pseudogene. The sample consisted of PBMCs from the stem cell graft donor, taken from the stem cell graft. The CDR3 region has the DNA TGTGCCAGCAGCAAAAGTAGGGGGCCCCTTGGCAATGAGCAGTTCTTC. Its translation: CASSKSRGPLGNEQFF.